The T cell receptor (beta chain) under discussion was sequenced for a study of blood T cell repertoires in COVID-19. This clone was seen a handful of times. V lost 4 bases, J lost 4 bases, and 14 bases lay in between. Germline values: CDR1 SGHRS, CDR2 YFSETQ. The CDR3 runs 14 residues. Repertoires were generated with immunoSEQ multiplex PCR, while TCRdb's copy carries only in-frame clones and drops some. The table has about 190,000 clones, around 83% seen once. This TCR derives from a woman in her forties with acute or convalescent COVID-19. Sequenced sample: peripheral blood. The chain combines TRBV5-1 with TRBJ1-1; maybe TRBD1 (6 bases). The CDR3 sequence: CASSIAGVPTEAFF. In nucleotides, the CDR3 is TGCGCCAGCAGCATCGCAGGGGTCCCCACTGAAGCTTTCTTT.